The 10 T cell receptor beta chains in this list originate from one sample, sequenced in a study of blood T cell repertoires in COVID-19. Some clones are missing from TCRdb's copy, which holds only in-frame ones; the method was immunoSEQ multiplex PCR. This sample has 25,000 to 30,000 clones, with roughly nine tenths found just once. Sequencing was performed on peripheral blood. The receptors were sampled from a human donor in a cohort sampled during active COVID-19.

A remark on this clone: The junction departs from the called germline gene at one end, perhaps through a read error. Other DNA sequences in this specimen translate into the identical CDR3. The chain couples TRBV6-5 to TRBJ2-7; tentative D call: TRBD1 (5 bases). CDR3 length equals 13 residues. Looked up from germline, CDR1 is MNHEY and CDR2 is SVGAGI. The CDR3 here is CAINEQVSYEQYF. Here the CDR3 DNA reads TGTGCCATCAACGAACAGGTTTCCTACGAGCAATACTTC.

The V and J genes are TRBV11-2 and TRBJ1-1, with D tentatively TRBD1 (6 bases). Germline CDR1 reads SGHAT; CDR2 reads FQNNGV. Trimming removed 0 bases from V and 1 base from J, with 6 bases in between. The CDR3 is 14 residues long. The CDR3 DNA is TGTGCCAGCAGCTTAGACAGGGGGAACACTGAAGCTTTCTTT. Translated, it gives CASSLDRGNTEAFF.

The chain uses TRBV19 and TRBJ1-5; D unclear. CDR1 is LNHDA and CDR2 is SQIVND in the germline V gene (reference sequence). V shed 5 bases and J shed 0 bases, with 23 bases lying between them. The CDR3 loop spans 19 amino acids. The CDR3 DNA reads TGTGCCAGTAGTCCCTCAAGGGCTATAGCGCCCTATAGCAATCAGCCCCAGCATTTT. It is translated as CASSPSRAIAPYSNQPQHF.

This clone was recorded once. The V gene is TRBV19, the J gene TRBJ2-2; 10 bases map to TRBD1. The CDR3 loop spans 14 amino acids. The V segment lost 5 bases and the J segment 5 bases; nucleotides outside the gene matches: 2. Germline CDR1 and CDR2: LNHDA and SQIVND (reference sequence). CDR3 region: CASSPGQGTGELFF. DNA of the CDR3: TGTGCCAGTAGTCCGGGACAGGGGACCGGGGAGCTGTTTTTT.

This chain connects TRBV2 to TRBJ1-5, with D tentatively TRBD1 (5 bases). The length of the CDR3 is 15 residues. Germline lookup yields CDR1 SNHLY and CDR2 FYNNEI. Trimming took 8 bases from V and 4 from J, leaving 18 bases between them. CDR3 nucleotides: TGTGCCAGCCAAGTGGGAAGGGGAACTAATCAGCCCCAGCATTTT. Translating gives CASQVGRGTNQPQHF.

In DNA form, the CDR3 reads TGTGCCATCAGTGAGCCTTACAATGAGCAGTTCTTC. Protein sequence: CAISEPYNEQFF. The V call is TRBV10-3, the J call TRBJ2-1; no firm D call. Trimming stripped 2 bases from V and 4 bases from J, with 3 bases between. This CDR3 contains 12 residues. Germline assignment: CDR1 ENHRY and CDR2 SYGVKD.

The rearrangement uses TRBV27 and TRBJ2-1; a weak D match, TRBD2 (6 bases). The germline gives CDR1 MNHEY, CDR2 SMNVEV (reference sequence). The CDR3 contains 13 residues. The V end lost 5 bases, the J end lost 5 bases, and 10 bases lay between the germline ends. The CDR3 is CASSDGTHNEQFF. In DNA form, the CDR3 reads TGTGCCAGCAGTGACGGGACTCACAATGAGCAGTTCTTC.

V gene TRBV2 combines with J gene TRBJ2-3, with TRBD2 as a possible D gene (6 bases). This CDR3 region has 13 residues. Germline-derived CDR1 and CDR2 are SNHLY and FYNNEI. Trimming stripped 8 bases from V and 0 bases from J, with 9 bases between. The CDR3: CASSGDSTDTQYF. CDR3 nucleotide sequence: TGTGCCAGCTCGGGGGATAGCACAGATACGCAGTATTTT.

The chain employs TRBV5-1 and TRBJ2-2; the D is unclear. The germline V gene encodes CDR1 SGHRS and CDR2 YFSETQ. The length of the CDR3 is 14 residues. Trimming left V 0 bases short and J 7 bases short, with 10 bases between. CDR3 DNA: TGCGCCAGCAGCTTGGCCGAAGGCGGCGGGGAGCTGTTTTTT. Protein sequence: CASSLAEGGGELFF.

CDR3 residues: CASSTTGTGEGYTEAFF. CDR3 nucleotide sequence: TGTGCCAGCAGCACTACCGGGACAGGGGAAGGGTACACTGAAGCTTTCTTT. The chain uses TRBV5-4 and TRBJ1-1; the match to TRBD1 covers 10 bases. This CDR3 spans 17 amino acids. Germline V lookup: CDR1 SGHNT, CDR2 YYREEE (reference sequence). Germline trimming cut 4 bases from V and 3 bases from J; bases unmatched to any gene: 12.